This record concerns one T cell receptor (beta chain) sequence. Antigen: not known. Unique molecular identifiers tagged the TCRbeta library. TCRdb re-called the PCR reads through MiXCR, storing one row per CDR3 protein. The repertoire holds some 300,000 distinct CDR3 sequences, with 6% to 10% as singletons. The data originate from a study of T-cell reconstitution after alpha-beta-depleted transplantation in children. Study results and limitations: Diversity and T-cell counts at one year after transplant derived mostly from new T cells. TCRbeta diversity was high at day 60 in some patients (a result of surviving recipient T cells and thymic progenitors). Expanded clones from the graft, numbering several hundred, reportedly supplied alpha-beta T cells about two months after transplant.

The V gene end was trimmed by 2 bases and the J gene end by 6 bases; junction bases not matched to a gene: 8. CDR3 size: 14 residues. Per germline, CDR1 DFQATT and CDR2 SNEGSKA (reference sequence). J is TRBJ2-7 and V is TRBV20-1, with TRBD2 identical over 9 bases. This material consisted of peripheral blood, taken 360 days after TCRalphabeta/CD19-depleted stem cell transplant. This receptor was identified in a female patient between 2 and 15 years old who had a stem cell transplant for Fanconi anemia, so the T cells may come from the graft donor. The CDR3 DNA reads TGCAGTGCTAGACCGCGACTAGCGGCCTTCGAGCAGTACTTC. This encodes CSARPRLAAFEQYF.